What follows are 22 T cell receptor beta chains derived from one specimen sequenced in a study of monozygotic twins with inflammatory bowel disease. TCRdb re-called the 5' RACE reads and shows each CDR3 protein once, DNA omitted. The listing contains some 300,000 distinct CDR3 sequences. Sequenced sample: blood. The receptors here all came from a human donor with ulcerative colitis or Crohn's disease, or a healthy co-twin of an affected twin (not recorded which).

The chain combines TRBV10-3 with TRBJ1-2; without DNA, the TCRdb call of TRBD1 cannot be checked. The CDR3 consists of 13 residues. The V gene's germline CDR1 is ENHRY and CDR2 SYGVKD. CDR3 protein: CAISGDRVYGYTF.

The gene calls are TRBV20-1 and TRBJ2-1. The CDR3 spans 14 residues. The germline CDR1 and CDR2 sequences are DFQATT and SNEGSKA (reference sequence). CDR3 region: CSARLAEHYNEQFF.

The rearrangement links TRBV7-2 to TRBJ2-3; the D gene TCRdb calls, TRBD1, cannot be checked with no DNA. From germline, CDR1 is SGHTA and CDR2 FQGNSA. The CDR3 spans 17 residues. This CDR3 reads CASSPPGGGGGTDTQYF.

The chain links TRBV9 to TRBJ2-2; TCRdb proposes TRBD2, but this gene call is untestable without DNA. The CDR3 spans 16 residues. Germline values: CDR1 SGDLS, CDR2 YYNGEE. This chain's CDR3 is CASSKTGGPYTGELFF.

The genes are TRBV27 and TRBJ2-6. This CDR3 has 15 amino acids. Germline values: CDR1 MNHEY, CDR2 SMNVEV (reference sequence). Here the CDR3 reads CASTPGSSGANVLTF.

This chain connects TRBV29-1 to TRBJ1-2; TCRdb returns TRBD1, unconfirmable since there is no DNA. The CDR3 totals 12 residues. Germline V gene lookup returns CDR1 SQVTM and CDR2 ANQGSEA. CDR3 region: CSARDRGNGYTF.

The V call is TRBV11-2, the J call TRBJ2-6; TCRdb returns TRBD1, unconfirmable since there is no DNA. The germline V gene encodes CDR1 SGHAT and CDR2 FQNNGV. The CDR3 loop spans 20 amino acids. CDR3 sequence: CASSLRGLEGGLSGANVLTF.

The chain combines TRBV7-7 with TRBJ2-2. The CDR3 is 16 amino acids. CDR1 is SSHAT and CDR2 is FNYEAQ in the germline V gene (reference sequence). CDR3 loop: CASSRNGISNTGELFF.

The V call is TRBV7-2, the J call TRBJ1-2; TCRdb gives TRBD1 as the D gene, but with no DNA this cannot be confirmed. This CDR3 has 12 amino acids. Looked up from germline, CDR1 is SGHTA and CDR2 is FQGNSA. The CDR3 reads CASRYQGYGYTF. The complete variable domain, with remaining parts taken from reference TRBV7-2 and TRBJ1-2, reads GAGVSQSPSNKVTEKGKDVELRCDPISGHTALYWYRQSLGQGLEFLIYFQGNSAPDKSGLPSDRFSAERTGGSVSTLTIQRTQQEDSAVYLCASRYQGYGYTFGSGTRLTVV.

This chain connects TRBV4-1 to TRBJ2-7; TCRdb selects TRBD2, and the lack of DNA leaves this call unchecked. The CDR3 is 14 amino acids. CDR1 is MGHRA, CDR2 YSYEKL, per germline. The CDR3 region is CASSQLAGPYEQYF.

The J gene is TRBJ2-7, the V gene TRBV11-2; no DNA is available, so the TRBD1 call from TCRdb remains unchecked. Per the germline V gene, CDR1 is SGHAT and CDR2 is FQNNGV. The CDR3 length is 14 residues. CDR3: CASRPRTGTYEQYF.

CDR3 protein: CASRGGQLNAGELFF. The chain is built from TRBV7-2 and TRBJ2-2; the TRBD2 assignment by TCRdb is unverifiable without DNA. The V gene's germline CDR1 is SGHTA and CDR2 FQGNSA. The CDR3 loop spans 15 amino acids.

The CDR3 sequence: CASRLGRTDTQYF. V gene TRBV7-9 combines with J gene TRBJ2-3; TCRdb's D gene call, TRBD2, goes unchecked for lack of DNA. Per germline, CDR1 SEHNR and CDR2 FQNEAQ (reference sequence). The CDR3 is 13 amino acids.

This rearrangement joins TRBV4-3 to TRBJ2-6; the D call from TCRdb, TRBD1, cannot be confirmed without DNA. This CDR3 has 18 residues. Germline lookup yields CDR1 LGHNA and CDR2 YSLEER. The CDR3 loop is CASSPKGQGFSGANVLTF.

This sequence joins TRBV6-5 and TRBJ2-1; the D gene TCRdb calls, TRBD1, cannot be checked with no DNA. Germline V gives CDR1 MNHEY, CDR2 SVGAGI. The CDR3 runs 12 residues. The CDR3 protein is CASSEGGNEQFF.

The chain links TRBV20-1 to TRBJ2-7; TCRdb's D call, TRBD1, is unchecked because there is no DNA. Germline V gives CDR1 DFQATT, CDR2 SNEGSKA (reference sequence). This CDR3 is built from 15 residues. Here the CDR3 reads CSAFKAGTGWNEQYF.

The rearrangement joins TRBV20-1 to TRBJ2-2; TCRdb's assignment of TRBD1 cannot be checked, as there is no DNA. Germline V gene data show CDR1 as DFQATT and CDR2 as SNEGSKA (reference sequence). This CDR3 has 15 amino acids. The CDR3: CSAPWTGKLTGELFF.

The chain joins TRBV18 to TRBJ2-5. Germline assignment: CDR1 KGHSH and CDR2 LQKENI. There are 13 residues in the CDR3. The CDR3: CASSPRLKETQYF.

The V and J genes are TRBV2 and TRBJ2-7; TCRdb proposes TRBD1, but this gene call is untestable without DNA. Germline V gives CDR1 SNHLY, CDR2 FYNNEI. The CDR3 is made up of 13 amino acids. This CDR3 reads CASSGAGFSEQYF.

The chain joins TRBV6-5 to TRBJ1-1; TCRdb outputs TRBD1, but without DNA this stays unchecked. This CDR3 has 13 residues. The germline V gene has CDR1 MNHEY and CDR2 SVGAGI. CDR3: CASRTGARTEAFF.

The V gene is TRBV12-3 or TRBV12-4, the J gene TRBJ2-1; the D call from TCRdb, TRBD1, cannot be confirmed without DNA. This CDR3 is built from 13 residues. The CDR3 protein is CASSSRLDNEQFF.

This chain joins TRBV28 and TRBJ2-7; TCRdb returns TRBD2, unconfirmable since there is no DNA. Germline lookup yields CDR1 MDHEN and CDR2 SYDVKM. The CDR3 consists of 14 residues. The CDR3 spells CASSVGQYSYEQYF.